Below, 28 T cell receptor beta chains from the same sample are listed, as sequenced in a study of shared clonotypes between healthy human individuals (dated by TCRdb to the early 2020s). Receptor amplification or capture employed the immunoSEQ multiplex PCR assay. Here the immuneACCESS table is served through TCRdb, limited to in-frame sequences with V and J called. Missing clones are a known gap in these copies; in checked studies unresolved V genes cover under half, and the rest lacks a known reason. This sample gives some 2.4 million clones in total; more than 85% of them show up just once. The top ten constitute 0.35% to 0.45% of the sample. The sequenced material came from naive CD4+ T cells from PBMCs. The cell subset or site label of this sample denotes: CD45RA+ positively selected. The receptor source for this set is a man younger than 30 in good health. Some clones in this sample may be carry-over from other donors' samples.

This chain connects TRBV25-1 to TRBJ2-1; D gene unclear. V was cut by 3 bases and J by 6 bases, with 15 bases left in between. CDR3 length: 15 residues. CDR1 is MGHDK, CDR2 SYGVNS, per germline. CDR3 sequence: CASSDVRTIINEQFF. The CDR3 DNA sequence: TGTGCCAGCAGTGATGTCCGCACCATTATCAATGAGCAGTTCTTC.

This chain links TRBV27 with TRBJ2-1; 11 bases fit TRBD2. The CDR3 is 17 residues long. The J segment lost 4 bases and the V segment lost 5 bases, leaving 10 bases of the junction unmatched. Looked up from germline, CDR1 is MNHEY and CDR2 is SMNVEV (reference sequence). The CDR3 spells CASSPLPGTSGYNEQFF. CDR3 nucleotide sequence: TGTGCCAGCAGTCCCCTCCCCGGGACTAGCGGTTACAATGAGCAGTTCTTC.

This rearrangement joins TRBV28 to TRBJ2-1; 8 bases align to TRBD2. CDR3 size: 19 residues. Germline V gene sequence: CDR1 MDHEN, CDR2 SYDVKM. V was pared by 5 bases and J by 4 bases, with 19 bases of the junction left unmatched. CDR3 coding DNA: TGTGCCAGCAGTCCCCTCAGGTCGAGCGGGAGACTGGTATACAATGAGCAGTTCTTC. Protein: CASSPLRSSGRLVYNEQFF.

About this clone itself: Other nucleotide sequences from this sample produce the same CDR3. The genes are TRBV5-1 and TRBJ2-5, with D possibly TRBD1 on 6 matching bases. Germline CDR1 SGHRS, CDR2 YFSETQ. The CDR3 has 13 amino acids. The ends were cut back, 2 bases at V and 5 bases at J, with 10 bases in the middle. The CDR3 reads CASSFPGEETQYF. For the CDR3, the DNA is TGCGCCAGCAGCTTCCCAGGGGAGGAGACCCAGTACTTC.

The gene calls are TRBV7-2 and TRBJ1-2, with D perhaps TRBD1 (5 bases). CDR1 and CDR2 (germline): SGHTA, FQGNSA. Trimming cost V 5 bases and J 4 bases, with 14 bases left between them. The CDR3 spans 14 residues. CDR3 protein: CASSPGGTTYGYTF. The CDR3 DNA follows: TGTGCCAGCAGCCCTGGGGGGACCACCTATGGCTACACCTTC.

The chain has TRBV5-1 and TRBJ2-7; TRBD1 matches 9 bases. Germline trimming cut 9 bases from V and 5 bases from J; bases unmatched to any gene: 9. CDR1 is SGHRS, CDR2 YFSETQ, per germline. The CDR3 runs 13 residues. The CDR3 loop is CATMGQGSDEQYF. The DNA for the CDR3 is TGCGCCACCATGGGACAGGGCAGCGACGAGCAGTACTTC.

The V call is TRBV5-1, the J call TRBJ2-5, with 8 bases that match TRBD1. The J call may not be correct, given that the DNA end is closer to TRBJ2-7. Germline values: CDR1 SGHRS, CDR2 YFSETQ. The CDR3 contains 14 residues. In nucleotides, the CDR3 is TGCGCCAGCGGGCCGGACAGGGTAGTCCGCGAGCAGTACTTC. As protein: CASGPDRVVREQYF.

The rearrangement joins TRBV7-3 to TRBJ2-2; TRBD1 aligns across 8 bases. The germline CDR1 and CDR2 sequences are SGHTA and FQGTGA. The ends lost 5 bases at V and 1 base at J; junction bases unmatched: 6. The CDR3 runs to 16 residues. DNA for the CDR3: TGTGCCAGCAGCCCCCCGGGACAGGAGAACACCGGGGAGCTGTTTTTT. It codes for CASSPPGQENTGELFF.

The V and J genes are TRBV18 and TRBJ1-2; the match to TRBD1 covers 7 bases. The trim removed 6 bases at V and 3 bases at J, leaving 10 bases unmatched. CDR3 length: 15 amino acids. CDR1 KGHSH and CDR2 LQKENI come from the germline V gene. CDR3: CASSFQTGSDYGYTF. CDR3 DNA: TGTGCCAGCTCCTTTCAGACAGGGAGCGACTATGGCTACACCTTC. The full variable domain, its missing parts supplied by reference TRBV18 and TRBJ1-2, is NAGVMQNPRHLVRRRGQEARLRCSPMKGHSHVYWYRQLPEEGLKFMVYLQKENIIDESGMPKERFSAEFPKEGPSILRIQQVVRGDSAAYFCASSFQTGSDYGYTFGSGTRLTVV.

The rearrangement links TRBV27 to TRBJ1-5; D not certain. This CDR3 has 15 residues. Germline values: CDR1 MNHEY, CDR2 SMNVEV (reference sequence). The ends were cut back, 5 bases at V and 2 bases at J, with 13 bases in the middle. CDR3 region: CASSDLSARNQPQHF. CDR3 DNA: TGTGCCAGCAGTGATTTGTCGGCTCGCAATCAGCCCCAGCATTTT.

The CDR3 bases are TGTGCCAGCAGCGTGACAGGGGGTTCCCGGGAGACCCAGTACTTC. Its translation is CASSVTGGSRETQYF. The rearrangement links TRBV9 to TRBJ2-5; 9 bases match TRBD1. The CDR3 sequence is 15 residues long. J gave up 5 bases and V 2 bases, and 7 bases lay outside the gene matches. Germline V gene sequence: CDR1 SGDLS, CDR2 YYNGEE.

The chain links TRBV7-2 to TRBJ1-5, with D possibly matching TRBD1 (5 bases). From germline, CDR1 is SGHTA and CDR2 FQGNSA. The germline V and J ends were trimmed by 5 bases and 7 bases, with 18 bases remaining between them. This CDR3 is 15 amino acids long. CDR3 residues: CASSAWGTSPQPQHF. CDR3 DNA: TGTGCCAGCAGCGCTTGGGGGACTTCCCCCCAGCCCCAGCATTTT. The whole variable domain, remainder taken from reference TRBV7-2 and TRBJ1-5, is GAGVSQSPSNKVTEKGKDVELRCDPISGHTALYWYRQSLGQGLEFLIYFQGNSAPDKSGLPSDRFSAERTGGSVSTLTIQRTQQEDSAVYLCASSAWGTSPQPQHFGDGTRLSIL.

The chain employs TRBV14 and TRBJ2-3; 14 bases align to TRBD2. This CDR3 comprises 17 residues. After removal of 2 bases from V and 4 bases from J, the junction contained 5 bases not matched to a gene. Germline loops: CDR1 SGHDN, CDR2 FVKESK. CDR3 amino acids: CASSQRGTSGSADTQYF. The CDR3 DNA is TGTGCCAGCAGCCAACGAGGGACTAGCGGGAGCGCAGATACGCAGTATTTT.

The chain carries TRBV6-4 and TRBJ2-1; 11 bases fit TRBD2. Germline V lookup: CDR1 MRHNA, CDR2 SNTAGT. V gave up 7 bases and J gave up 6 bases; unmatched junction bases: 11. CDR3 size: 16 residues. The CDR3 coding sequence is TGTGCCAGCACCAAGACTAGCGGGATGCGTGTCAATGAGCAGTTCTTC. The encoded protein is CASTKTSGMRVNEQFF.

The chain carries TRBV7-9 and TRBJ1-3; D perhaps matches TRBD1 (6 bases). V was cut by 3 bases and J by 2 bases, with 8 bases left in between. There are 14 residues in the CDR3. CDR1 and CDR2 from the germline V gene are SEHNR and FQNEAQ (reference sequence). The CDR3: CASSFQGTGNTIYF. The CDR3 nucleotides are TGTGCCAGCAGCTTTCAGGGGACTGGAAACACCATATATTTT.

V usage is TRBV7-9 and J usage is TRBJ2-1; D may be TRBD1 (6 bases). From germline, CDR1 is SEHNR and CDR2 FQNEAQ (reference sequence). Trimming removed 5 bases at V and 12 bases at J, with 14 bases between. The CDR3 extends over 12 amino acids. CDR3 sequence: CASSLSGVAQFF. Here the CDR3 DNA reads TGTGCCAGCAGCCTTTCAGGGGTAGCGCAGTTCTTC.

With regard to this clone: The same CDR3 can be traced to other DNA sequences in this sample. The chain has TRBV5-1 and TRBJ1-4; no firm D call. Trimming removed 0 bases from V and 3 bases from J, with 6 bases in between. Germline assignment: CDR1 SGHRS and CDR2 YFSETQ. CDR3 length equals 14 residues. CDR3 protein: CASSLAGSNEKLFF. CDR3 DNA sequence: TGCGCCAGCAGCTTGGCGGGATCTAATGAAAAACTGTTTTTT.

The rearrangement uses TRBV7-9 and TRBJ2-2, with 7 bases aligning to TRBD2. This CDR3 is built from 16 residues. The germline CDR1 and CDR2 sequences are SEHNR and FQNEAQ (reference sequence). The V segment lost 2 bases and the J segment 2 bases; nucleotides outside the gene matches: 5. This chain's CDR3 is CASSLPGLPNTGELFF. Written as DNA, the CDR3 is TGTGCCAGCAGCTTACCGGGACTACCAAACACCGGGGAGCTGTTTTTT.

The chain is built from TRBV5-6 and TRBJ1-1; weak D call: TRBD1 (6 bases). V lost 4 bases, J lost 4 bases, and 23 bases lay in between. Germline CDR1 reads SGHDT; CDR2 reads YYEEEE. This CDR3 contains 17 residues. The CDR3 region has the DNA TGTGCCAGCAGCCCCCCTTTGGGACAAAGCTTGGGCACTGAAGCTTTCTTT. This translates into CASSPPLGQSLGTEAFF.

Here the CDR3 DNA reads TGTGCCAGCAGTCGTTCCCCCCTAGCGGCACAAGAGACCCAGTACTTC. Protein sequence: CASSRSPLAAQETQYF. The chain carries TRBV2 and TRBJ2-5; 7 bases are shared with TRBD2. Trimming took 5 bases from V and 2 from J; bases not matched to a gene: 11. Germline lookup yields CDR1 SNHLY and CDR2 FYNNEI. The CDR3 is 16 amino acids.

This clone was found once. The chain carries TRBV5-6 and TRBJ2-1; 12 positions match TRBD2. The CDR3 sequence is 15 residues long. The V gene's germline CDR1 is SGHDT and CDR2 YYEEEE. The J segment lost 6 bases and the V segment lost 4 bases, leaving 5 bases of the junction unmatched. CDR3 sequence reads: CASSPLAGGFNEQFF. The CDR3 DNA reads TGTGCCAGCAGCCCGCTAGCGGGAGGGTTCAATGAGCAGTTCTTC.

Comments on this clone: Other DNA sequences in the sample encode the same CDR3. This rearrangement joins TRBV28 to TRBJ1-1; no reliable D call. Germline assignment: CDR1 MDHEN and CDR2 SYDVKM. There are 13 residues in the CDR3. Trimming left V 4 bases short and J 1 base short, with 7 bases between. The CDR3 bases are TGTGCCAGCAGTTCAACAGAGAACACTGAAGCTTTCTTT. The encoded protein is CASSSTENTEAFF. The entire variable domain, with the rest obtained from reference TRBV28 and TRBJ1-1, is as follows: DVKVTQSSRYLVKRTGEKVFLECVQDMDHENMFWYRQDPGLGLRLIYFSYDVKMKEKGDIPEGYSVSREKKERFSLILESASTNQTSMYLCASSSTENTEAFFGQGTRLTVV.

This clone has only one observation. The genes are TRBV25-1 and TRBJ2-2; 10 positions match TRBD2. The germline V gene has CDR1 MGHDK and CDR2 SYGVNS. The V segment lost 5 bases and the J segment 7 bases; nucleotides outside the gene matches: 7. The CDR3 is 15 residues long. The CDR3 region is CASSRLAGEDGELFF. DNA for the CDR3: TGTGCCAGCAGTAGGCTAGCGGGAGAAGACGGGGAGCTGTTTTTT.

J is TRBJ2-2 and V is TRBV18, with 13 bases that match TRBD2. V dropped 3 bases and J dropped 3; count of bases not matched to a gene: 19. CDR3 length equals 22 residues. CDR1 and CDR2 (germline): KGHSH, LQKENI. CDR3: CASSPEITSGRASFLDTGELFF. DNA for the CDR3: TGTGCCAGCTCACCGGAAATTACTAGCGGGAGGGCCTCATTTTTGGACACCGGGGAGCTGTTTTTT.

The chain joins TRBV27 to TRBJ1-2; no reliable D call. This CDR3 comprises 12 residues. Germline V gives CDR1 MNHEY, CDR2 SMNVEV (reference sequence). The V gene lost 3 bases and the J gene lost 8 bases, with 10 bases spanning the gap. This CDR3 is CASSFRGLGYTF. CDR3 nucleotide sequence: TGTGCCAGCAGTTTCCGGGGATTGGGCTACACCTTC.

The genes are TRBV25-1 and TRBJ1-2; 8 nucleotides align to TRBD1. V shed 1 base and J 7 bases; nucleotides not matched to a gene: 5. The length of the CDR3 is 14 residues. From germline, CDR1 is MGHDK and CDR2 SYGVNS. This CDR3 is CASSELDRAVGYTF. DNA for the CDR3: TGTGCCAGCAGTGAATTGGACAGGGCGGTTGGCTACACCTTC.

The rearrangement uses TRBV7-2 and TRBJ1-4; TRBD1 agrees at 10 bases. J lost 4 bases, V lost 4 bases, and 3 bases had no gene match. The CDR3 is 15 amino acids. Germline V gene sequence: CDR1 SGHTA, CDR2 FQGNSA. This chain's CDR3 is CASSWDRGLNEKLFF. CDR3 nucleotide sequence: TGTGCCAGCAGCTGGGACAGGGGCCTTAATGAAAAACTGTTTTTT.

This chain joins TRBV29-1 and TRBJ2-1; D is uncertain. Trimming removed 7 bases from V and 0 bases from J, with 13 bases in between. The length of the CDR3 is 14 residues. CDR1 is SQVTM, CDR2 ANQGSEA, per germline. The CDR3, as DNA: TGCAGCGCCCGGACCAGACTCTCCTACAATGAGCAGTTCTTC. This gives the protein CSARTRLSYNEQFF.